The 18 T cell receptor beta chains listed next were all sequenced from one sample in a study of regulatory T cells in long-lasting Graves disease. Indicated time point: newly diagnosed GD, antithyroid drugs for less than 3 months. The TCR library was made from RNA that had been extracted from PBMCs in TRIzol. In building TCR beta libraries, iRepertoire HTBI primers were used together with Arm-PCR of CDR3 regions. TCRdb recomputed calls from the multiplex PCR reads with MiXCR, one row per CDR3 protein. The sample has around 480,000 distinct CDR3 sequences, 15% to 20% seen once. The sample was also reused in another study, on T cells in Graves' hyperthyroidism and ophthalmopathy.

Sequencing was performed on peripheral blood mononuclear cells (PBMCs), taken at new diagnosis, from a patient treated with antithyroid drugs. These receptors all stem from a man aged 40-55 years with Graves disease.

This clonotype was seen more than once but under ten times. One base separates it from a far larger clone, so it is likely a read error. In nucleotides, the CDR3 is TGTGCCAGTAGTCCTCATGGGGGTAGGGACAATGAGCAGTACTTC. The encoded protein is CASSPHGGRDNEQYF. The chain links TRBV19 to TRBJ2-5, with D perhaps TRBD1 (6 bases). Germline CDR1 reads LNHDA; CDR2 reads SQIVND (reference sequence). V lost 5 bases and J 11 bases, leaving 24 bases between the germline ends. The CDR3 runs to 15 residues. Full variable domain (outside the CDR3, taken from reference TRBV19 and TRBJ2-5): DGGITQSPKYLFRKEGQNVTLSCEQNLNHDAMYWYRQDPGQGLRLIYYSQIVNDFQKGDIAEGYSVSREKKESFPLTVTSAQKNPTAFYLCASSPHGGRDNEQYFGPGTRLLVL.

This clonotype was detected many times. Germline is not matched at one junction end, which may reflect a read error. The chain employs TRBV7-7 and TRBJ2-5, with 7 bases aligning to TRBD2. The CDR3 has 15 amino acids. CDR1 and CDR2 from the germline V gene are SSHAT and FNYEAQ (reference sequence). CDR3 region: CASSLQAGVFETQYF. CDR3 DNA: TGTGCTAGCAGCTTACAGGCGGGAGTCTTTGAGACCCAGTACTTC. Filled out from reference TRBV7-7 and TRBJ2-5, the complete variable domain reads GAGVSQSPRYKVTKRGQDVTLRCDPISSHATLYWYQQALGQGPEFLTYFNYEAQPDKSGLPSDRFSAERPEGSISTLTIQRTEQRDSAMYRCASSLQAGVFETQYFGPGTRLLVL.

This chain uses TRBV5-5 with TRBJ2-3; unclear D gene. The germline gives CDR1 SGHKS, CDR2 YYEKEE (reference sequence). V was pared by 4 bases and J by 5 bases, with 11 bases between. This CDR3 is 13 amino acids long. This chain's CDR3 is CASSPVPGDTQYF. CDR3 DNA: TGTGCCAGCAGCCCCGTCCCCGGAGATACGCAGTATTTT.

In its sample, this clonotype was seen many times. The chain combines TRBV27 with TRBJ1-1, with unresolved D. Germline CDR1 reads MNHEY; CDR2 reads SMNVEV (reference sequence). V gave up 4 bases and J gave up 1 base, with 10 bases separating them. This CDR3 is 14 amino acids long. The chain's CDR3 is CASSSRPGNTEAFF. CDR3 DNA sequence: TGTGCCAGCAGTTCCCGCCCGGGGAACACTGAAGCTTTCTTT.

This clonotype was recorded at least ten times. The V call is TRBV6-1, the J call TRBJ2-7; 10 nucleotides match TRBD1. Trimming removed 6 bases from V and 2 bases from J; junction bases left unmatched: 4. CDR3 length equals 14 residues. Germline-derived CDR1 and CDR2 are MNHNS and SASEGT. CDR3 nucleotide sequence: TGTGCCAGCAGCCCAGGACAGGGGGCCTACGAGCAGTACTTC. It yields the protein CASSPGQGAYEQYF.

This clonotype was counted ten times or more. The chain recombines TRBV10-3 with TRBJ1-6; D is unresolved. The germline gives CDR1 ENHRY, CDR2 SYGVKD. V gave up 3 bases and J gave up 1 base, with 7 bases separating them. The CDR3 has 15 amino acids. The CDR3 nucleotides read TGTGCCATCAGTGATGAGGGATCCTATAATTCACCCCTCCACTTT. It translates to CAISDEGSYNSPLHF.

This clonotype was found many times. J is TRBJ2-3 and V is TRBV7-8; TRBD2 agrees at 10 bases. Losses at the gene ends were 2 bases for V and 2 bases for J; bases not matched to a gene: 22. Germline V gives CDR1 SGHVS, CDR2 FQNEAQ. CDR3 length: 22 amino acids. CDR3 residues: CASSLKRFPGALAGVATDTQYF. CDR3 nucleotide sequence: TGTGCCAGCAGCTTAAAGCGGTTTCCAGGGGCCCTAGCGGGAGTCGCCACAGATACGCAGTATTTT.

The rearrangement uses TRBV5-1 and TRBJ2-1; 9 nucleotides line up with TRBD2. CDR1 is SGHRS and CDR2 is YFSETQ in the germline V gene. The junction had 6 bases not matched to a gene; V was cut back by 3 bases and J by 8 bases. The length of the CDR3 is 14 residues. CDR3 amino acids: CASSSLAGDDEQFF. The CDR3 DNA sequence: TGCGCCAGCAGCTCATTAGCGGGAGACGATGAGCAGTTCTTC.

This clonotype was seen at least ten times. V is TRBV2 and J is TRBJ1-1; D is unresolved. The CDR3 consists of 13 residues. V was trimmed by 6 bases and J by 1 base, leaving 9 bases between them. CDR1 is SNHLY, CDR2 FYNNEI, per germline. CDR3 residues: CASRDLANTEAFF. CDR3 nucleotides: TGTGCCAGCAGAGACCTCGCGAACACTGAAGCTTTCTTT.

This clonotype has more than one count but fewer than ten. This chain links TRBV12-5 with TRBJ2-5, with D perhaps matching TRBD2 (5 bases). Germline assignment: CDR1 LGHNT and CDR2 FRNRAP. V was trimmed by 2 bases and J by 3 bases, leaving 7 bases between them. This CDR3 comprises 13 residues. The CDR3 loop is CASGLSGEETQYF. The DNA for the CDR3 is TGTGCTAGTGGTTTGTCCGGGGAAGAGACCCAGTACTTC.

This clonotype has ten or more counts. The CDR3 DNA reads TGTGCCAGCAGAAATGTGGACAACTTTAAGCCTTACGAGCAGTACTTC. Its translation: CASRNVDNFKPYEQYF. The chain recombines TRBV28 with TRBJ2-7; possibly TRBD1 for D (5 bases). This CDR3 comprises 16 residues. The germline CDR1 and CDR2 sequences are MDHEN and SYDVKM. V was clipped by 6 bases and J by 4 bases, with 22 bases between them.

This clonotype has at least ten counts. The chain uses TRBV5-1 and TRBJ1-1; D is uncertain. Trimming left V 0 bases short and J 1 base short, with 7 bases between. The length of the CDR3 is 14 residues. Per germline, CDR1 SGHRS and CDR2 YFSETQ. As DNA, the CDR3 is TGCGCCAGCAGCTTGGCCGCAGGGAACACTGAAGCTTTCTTT. Encoded protein: CASSLAAGNTEAFF.

The gene calls are TRBV24-1 and TRBJ2-3; 8 positions match TRBD1. This CDR3 has 15 residues. Germline lookup yields CDR1 KGHDR and CDR2 SFDVKD. Germline trimming cut 5 bases from V and 6 bases from J; bases unmatched to any gene: 9. The CDR3 region is CATSGLHRGIDTQYF. The CDR3, as DNA: TGTGCCACCAGTGGTCTCCACAGGGGGATTGATACGCAGTATTTT.

This clonotype turned up a few times. The V call is TRBV5-1, the J call TRBJ2-2; D gene uncertain. CDR1 and CDR2 from the germline V gene are SGHRS and YFSETQ. The CDR3 is made up of 13 amino acids. V was pared by 2 bases and J by 5 bases, with 7 bases between. The CDR3 sequence: CASSFFGTGELFF. The CDR3 DNA is TGCGCCAGCAGCTTTTTTGGTACCGGGGAGCTGTTTTTT.

This clonotype was seen repeatedly, ten times or more. The genes are TRBV2 and TRBJ2-1, with D perhaps given as TRBD1 or TRBD2 (5 bases each). V gave up 6 bases and J gave up 8 bases, with 14 bases separating them. Per the germline V gene, CDR1 is SNHLY and CDR2 is FYNNEI. The CDR3 is 13 amino acids. In DNA form, the CDR3 reads TGTGCCAGCAGCCCCGGGGCCGGCGATGAGCAGTTCTTC. Translating it yields CASSPGAGDEQFF.

This clonotype has a count of ten or more. V is TRBV11-2 and J is TRBJ2-2, with 11 bases identical to TRBD2. The germline CDR1 and CDR2 sequences are SGHAT and FQNNGV. The CDR3 is made up of 16 amino acids. Trimming cost V 3 bases and J 3 bases; bases outside gene matches: 3. CDR3 coding DNA: TGTGCCAGCAGCTTCCTAGCGGGAGGCGACACCGGGGAGCTGTTTTTT. It yields the protein CASSFLAGGDTGELFF.

V gene TRBV5-6 combines with J gene TRBJ2-7, with D perhaps matching TRBD1 (6 bases). V shed 3 bases and J shed 7 bases, with 14 bases lying between them. CDR1 and CDR2 from the germline V gene are SGHDT and YYEEEE. There are 13 residues in the CDR3. The CDR3 sequence is CASSSTGCWEQYF. The CDR3 nucleotides read TGTGCCAGCAGCTCAACAGGGTGCTGGGAGCAGTACTTC.

The J gene is TRBJ1-5, the V gene TRBV6-1, with a tentative D call TRBD1 (5 bases). The CDR3 spans 15 residues. Germline CDR1 is MNHNS and CDR2 is SASEGT. V lost 1 base and J 3 bases, leaving 10 bases between the germline ends. The CDR3 sequence is CASSEEPGANQPQHF. CDR3 bases: TGTGCCAGCAGTGAAGAGCCTGGGGCCAATCAGCCCCAGCATTTT.